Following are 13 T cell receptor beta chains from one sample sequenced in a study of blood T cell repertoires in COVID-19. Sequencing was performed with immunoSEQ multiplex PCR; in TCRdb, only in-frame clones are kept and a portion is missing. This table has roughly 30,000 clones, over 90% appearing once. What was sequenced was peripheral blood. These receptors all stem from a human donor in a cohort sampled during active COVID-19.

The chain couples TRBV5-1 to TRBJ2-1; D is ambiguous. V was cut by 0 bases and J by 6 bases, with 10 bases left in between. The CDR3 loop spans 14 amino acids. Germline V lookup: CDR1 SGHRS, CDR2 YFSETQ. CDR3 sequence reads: CASSLEVALNEQFF. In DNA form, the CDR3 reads TGCGCCAGCAGCTTGGAAGTAGCTCTCAATGAGCAGTTCTTC.

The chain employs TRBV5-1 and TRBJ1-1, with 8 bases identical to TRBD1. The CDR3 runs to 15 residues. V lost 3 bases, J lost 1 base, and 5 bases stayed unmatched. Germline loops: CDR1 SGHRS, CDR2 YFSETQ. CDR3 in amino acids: CASSSDRGENTEAFF. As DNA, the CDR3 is TGCGCCAGCAGCTCAGACAGGGGAGAGAACACTGAAGCTTTCTTT.

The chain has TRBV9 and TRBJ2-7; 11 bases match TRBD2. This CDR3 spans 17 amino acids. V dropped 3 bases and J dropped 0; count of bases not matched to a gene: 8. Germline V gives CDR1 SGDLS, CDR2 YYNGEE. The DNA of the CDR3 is TGTGCCAGCAGCGCTACGATGACTAGCGGGATCTCCTACGAGCAGTACTTC. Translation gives CASSATMTSGISYEQYF.

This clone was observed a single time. The DNA for the CDR3 is TGTGCCAGCAGCCGAACGGACAGCTACGAGCAGTACTTC. Its translation is CASSRTDSYEQYF. This rearrangement joins TRBV2 to TRBJ2-7, with D perhaps TRBD1 (6 bases). CDR3 size: 13 residues. V lost 6 bases to trimming and J lost 3 bases, with 12 bases between them. Germline CDR1 and CDR2: SNHLY and FYNNEI.

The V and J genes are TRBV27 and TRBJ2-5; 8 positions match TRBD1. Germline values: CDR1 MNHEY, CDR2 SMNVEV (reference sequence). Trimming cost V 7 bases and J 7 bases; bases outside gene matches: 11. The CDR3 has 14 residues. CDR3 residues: CASKQQGGGGTQYF. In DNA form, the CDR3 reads TGTGCCAGCAAACAACAGGGGGGTGGTGGGACCCAGTACTTC.

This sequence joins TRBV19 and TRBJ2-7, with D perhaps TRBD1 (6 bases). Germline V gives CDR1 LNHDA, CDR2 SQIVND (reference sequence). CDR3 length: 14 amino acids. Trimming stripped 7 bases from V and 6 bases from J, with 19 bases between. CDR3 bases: TGTGCCAGTAACAAAGGGACACGGAGTCTCGAGCAGTACTTC. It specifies CASNKGTRSLEQYF.

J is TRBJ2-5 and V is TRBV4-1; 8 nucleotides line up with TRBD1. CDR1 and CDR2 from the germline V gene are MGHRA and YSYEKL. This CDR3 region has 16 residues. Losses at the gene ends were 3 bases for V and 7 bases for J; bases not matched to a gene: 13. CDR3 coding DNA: TGCGCCAGCAGCCAGTGGACAGGGACGGCCCCAGGGACCCAGTACTTC. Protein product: CASSQWTGTAPGTQYF.

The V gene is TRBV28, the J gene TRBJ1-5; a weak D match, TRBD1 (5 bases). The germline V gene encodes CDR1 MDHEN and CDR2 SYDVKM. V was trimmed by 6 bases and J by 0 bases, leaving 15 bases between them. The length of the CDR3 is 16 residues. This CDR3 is CASRGSGGYSNQPQHF. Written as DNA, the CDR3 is TGTGCCAGCAGGGGGTCGGGGGGGTATAGCAATCAGCCCCAGCATTTT.

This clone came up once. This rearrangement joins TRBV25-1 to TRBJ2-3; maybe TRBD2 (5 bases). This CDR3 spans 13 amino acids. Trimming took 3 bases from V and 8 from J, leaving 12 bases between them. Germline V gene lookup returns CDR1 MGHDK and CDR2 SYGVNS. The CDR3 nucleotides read TGTGCCAGCAGTGACCCCACTAGTTCTACGCAGTATTTT. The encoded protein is CASSDPTSSTQYF.

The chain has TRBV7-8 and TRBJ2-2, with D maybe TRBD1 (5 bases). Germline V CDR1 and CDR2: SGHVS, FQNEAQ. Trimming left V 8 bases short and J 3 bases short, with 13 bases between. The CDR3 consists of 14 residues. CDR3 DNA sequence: TGTGCCAGCTTCTTGCAGGGTTACACCGGGGAGCTGTTTTTT. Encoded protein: CASFLQGYTGELFF.

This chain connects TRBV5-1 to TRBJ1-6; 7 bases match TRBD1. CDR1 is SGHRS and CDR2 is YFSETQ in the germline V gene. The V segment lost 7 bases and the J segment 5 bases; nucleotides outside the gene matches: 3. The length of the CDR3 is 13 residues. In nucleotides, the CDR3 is TGCGCCAGCTCCGGGACAGATAATTCACCCCTCCACTTT. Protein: CASSGTDNSPLHF.

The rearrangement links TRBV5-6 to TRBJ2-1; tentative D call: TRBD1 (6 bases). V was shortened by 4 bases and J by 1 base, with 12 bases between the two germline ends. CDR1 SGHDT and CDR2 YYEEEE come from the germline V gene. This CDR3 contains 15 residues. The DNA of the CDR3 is TGTGCCAGCAGCGGCACAGGGATTTCCTACAATGAGCAGTTCTTC. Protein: CASSGTGISYNEQFF. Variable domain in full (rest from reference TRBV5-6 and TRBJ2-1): DAGVTQSPTHLIKTRGQQVTLRCSPKSGHDTVSWYQQALGQGPQFIFQYYEEEERQRGNFPDRFSGHQFPNYSSELNVNALLLGDSALYLCASSGTGISYNEQFFGPGTRLTVL.

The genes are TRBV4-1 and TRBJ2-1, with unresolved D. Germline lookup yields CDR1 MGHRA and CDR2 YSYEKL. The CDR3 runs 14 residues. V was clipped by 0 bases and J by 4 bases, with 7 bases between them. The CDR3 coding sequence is TGCGCCAGCAGCCAAGATCGTCAGTACAATGAGCAGTTCTTC. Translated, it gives CASSQDRQYNEQFF.